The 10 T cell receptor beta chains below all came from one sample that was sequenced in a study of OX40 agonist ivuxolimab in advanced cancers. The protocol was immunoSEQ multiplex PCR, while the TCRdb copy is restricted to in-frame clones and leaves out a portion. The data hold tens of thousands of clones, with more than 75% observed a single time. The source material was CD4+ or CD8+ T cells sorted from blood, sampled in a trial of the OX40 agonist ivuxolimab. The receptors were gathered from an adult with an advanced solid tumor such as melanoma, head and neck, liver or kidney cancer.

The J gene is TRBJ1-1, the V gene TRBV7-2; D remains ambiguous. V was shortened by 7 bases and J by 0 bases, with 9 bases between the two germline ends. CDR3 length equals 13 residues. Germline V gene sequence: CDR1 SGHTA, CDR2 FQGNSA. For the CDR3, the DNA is TGTGCCAGCAAAGAGGGAATGAACACTGAAGCTTTCTTT. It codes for CASKEGMNTEAFF.

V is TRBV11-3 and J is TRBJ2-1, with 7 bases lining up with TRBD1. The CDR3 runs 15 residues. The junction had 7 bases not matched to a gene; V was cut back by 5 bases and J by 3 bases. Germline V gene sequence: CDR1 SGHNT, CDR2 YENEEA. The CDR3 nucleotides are TGTGCCAGCAGCCATCGACAGGGCGGCTACAATGAGCAGTTCTTC. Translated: CASSHRQGGYNEQFF.

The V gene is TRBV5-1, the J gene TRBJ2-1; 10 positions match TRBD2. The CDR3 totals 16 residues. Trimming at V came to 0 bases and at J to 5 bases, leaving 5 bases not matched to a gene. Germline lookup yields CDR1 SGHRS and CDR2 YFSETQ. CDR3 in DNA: TGCGCCAGCAGCTTGGATCCTAGCGGGAGACACAATGAGCAGTTCTTC. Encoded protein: CASSLDPSGRHNEQFF. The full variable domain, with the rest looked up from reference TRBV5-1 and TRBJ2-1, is KAGVTQTPRYLIKTRGQQVTLSCSPISGHRSVSWYQQTPGQGLQFLFEYFSETQRNKGNFPGRFSGRQFSNSRSEMNVSTLELGDSALYLCASSLDPSGRHNEQFFGPGTRLTVL.

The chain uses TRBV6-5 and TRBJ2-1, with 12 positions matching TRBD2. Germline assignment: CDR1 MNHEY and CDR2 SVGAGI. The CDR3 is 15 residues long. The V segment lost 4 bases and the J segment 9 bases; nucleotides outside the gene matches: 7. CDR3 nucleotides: TGTGCCAGCAGTTTCCTAGCGGGAGGGCCGGGTGAGCAGTTCTTC. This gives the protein CASSFLAGGPGEQFF.

CDR3 region: CASSLSGNTNTEAFF. The CDR3 nucleotides read TGTGCCAGCAGCTTGTCGGGGAATACGAACACTGAAGCTTTCTTT. V usage is TRBV5-4 and J usage is TRBJ1-1; D call uncertain. Germline lookup yields CDR1 SGHNT and CDR2 YYREEE (reference sequence). This CDR3 comprises 15 residues. V lost 1 base, J lost 1 base, and 11 bases lay in between.

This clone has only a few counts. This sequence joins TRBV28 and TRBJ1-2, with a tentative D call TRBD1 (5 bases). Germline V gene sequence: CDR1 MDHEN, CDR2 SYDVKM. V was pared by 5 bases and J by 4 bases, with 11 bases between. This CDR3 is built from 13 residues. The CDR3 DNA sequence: TGTGCCAGCAGTATCGACAGTCGCTATGGCTACACCTTC. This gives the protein CASSIDSRYGYTF.

The CDR3 nucleotides read TGTGCCAGCAGTTTAGGACAGCAGATTGGAAACACCATATATTTT. Encoded protein: CASSLGQQIGNTIYF. V usage is TRBV28 and J usage is TRBJ1-3; weak D call: TRBD1 (6 bases). Trimming took off 2 bases at V and 3 bases at J, with 11 bases between the two ends. This CDR3 comprises 15 residues. Germline assignment: CDR1 MDHEN and CDR2 SYDVKM. The full variable domain, its missing parts supplied by reference TRBV28 and TRBJ1-3, is DVKVTQSSRYLVKRTGEKVFLECVQDMDHENMFWYRQDPGLGLRLIYFSYDVKMKEKGDIPEGYSVSREKKERFSLILESASTNQTSMYLCASSLGQQIGNTIYFGEGSWLTVV.

The CDR3 DNA reads as TGTGCCAGCAGCTTAGAGGGAGACACCTTCTATGGCTACACCTTC. It codes for CASSLEGDTFYGYTF. The chain employs TRBV7-2 and TRBJ1-2; D remains unclear. V lost 1 base, J lost 4 bases, and 13 bases lay in between. This CDR3 spans 15 amino acids. Germline V gene data show CDR1 as SGHTA and CDR2 as FQGNSA.

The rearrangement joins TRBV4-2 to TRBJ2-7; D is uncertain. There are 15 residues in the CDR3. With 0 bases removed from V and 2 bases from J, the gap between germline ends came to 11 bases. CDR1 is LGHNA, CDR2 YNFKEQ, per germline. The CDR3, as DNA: TGTGCCAGCAGCCAAGATGACACGCCCACCTACGAGCAGTACTTC. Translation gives CASSQDDTPTYEQYF.

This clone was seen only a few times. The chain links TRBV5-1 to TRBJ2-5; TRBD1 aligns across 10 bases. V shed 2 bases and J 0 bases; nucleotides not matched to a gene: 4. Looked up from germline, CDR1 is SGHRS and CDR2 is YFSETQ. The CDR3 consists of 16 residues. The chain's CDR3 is CASSFRTGGYQETQYF. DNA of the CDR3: TGCGCCAGCAGCTTCAGGACAGGGGGGTACCAAGAGACCCAGTACTTC. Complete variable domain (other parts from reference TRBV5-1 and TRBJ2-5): KAGVTQTPRYLIKTRGQQVTLSCSPISGHRSVSWYQQTPGQGLQFLFEYFSETQRNKGNFPGRFSGRQFSNSRSEMNVSTLELGDSALYLCASSFRTGGYQETQYFGPGTRLLVL.